This entry lists 4 T cell receptor beta chains sequenced from one sample in a study of blood T cell repertoires in COVID-19. Assay: immunoSEQ multiplex PCR; the TCRdb copy retains only in-frame clones and omits some. The sample contains 60,000 to 75,000 clones, 87% of which appear only once. The sequenced material came from peripheral blood. These receptors all stem from a man in his fifties or sixties with active COVID-19.

The rearrangement joins TRBV7-2 to TRBJ1-5; the match to TRBD1 covers 9 bases. Trimming at V came to 3 bases and at J to 4 bases, leaving 10 bases not matched to a gene. The germline V gene has CDR1 SGHTA and CDR2 FQGNSA. The CDR3 sequence is 17 residues long. DNA for the CDR3: TGTGCCAGCAGCTTTTCAACCGGGACAGGGCAGAATCAGCCCCAGCATTTT. As protein: CASSFSTGTGQNQPQHF. Together with reference TRBV7-2 and TRBJ1-5, the CDR3 gives the full variable domain: GAGVSQSPSNKVTEKGKDVELRCDPISGHTALYWYRQSLGQGLEFLIYFQGNSAPDKSGLPSDRFSAERTGGSVSTLTIQRTQQEDSAVYLCASSFSTGTGQNQPQHFGDGTRLSIL.

A few counts support this clone. The chain has TRBV4-3 and TRBJ2-3; 7 nucleotides agree with TRBD2. The germline gives CDR1 LGHNA, CDR2 YSLEER. This CDR3 has 18 residues. V dropped 0 bases and J dropped 2; count of bases not matched to a gene: 11. The CDR3 sequence is CASSQDRWGAGDTDTQYF. CDR3 sequence (DNA): TGCGCCAGCAGCCAAGATCGTTGGGGCGCGGGAGACACAGATACGCAGTATTTT.

The V and J genes are TRBV11-2 and TRBJ2-7; no firm D call. V was trimmed by 6 bases and J by 0 bases, leaving 12 bases between them. The CDR3 sequence is 14 residues long. Germline-derived CDR1 and CDR2 are SGHAT and FQNNGV. CDR3 residues: CASSFPRSSYEQYF. DNA of the CDR3: TGTGCCAGCAGTTTCCCTCGGTCCTCCTACGAGCAGTACTTC.

The V gene is TRBV11-1, the J gene TRBJ2-1; TRBD1 aligns across 7 bases. The V segment lost 6 bases and the J segment 5 bases; nucleotides outside the gene matches: 10. CDR1 and CDR2 (germline): SGHAT, FQDESV (reference sequence). The CDR3 is made up of 15 amino acids. CDR3 DNA: TGTGCCAGCAGACATGGGACAGTTATACACAATGAGCAGTTCTTC. It translates to CASRHGTVIHNEQFF.